The clone carrying this TCR beta chain was recorded only once. Collection of blood occurred at baseline, at cycle 4 day 1, and at cycle 7 day 1. The data were obtained in a study of OX40 agonist ivuxolimab in advanced cancers. Produced via immunoSEQ multiplex PCR; TCRdb's table is partial and in-frame only. Of under 45,000 clones listed, around 81% are singletons. The CDR3 contains 14 residues. Looked up from germline, CDR1 is ENHRY and CDR2 is SYGVKD. The J gene is TRBJ2-5, the V gene TRBV10-3, with 10 nucleotides matching TRBD2. The end of the DNA aligns better with TRBJ2-7, so the J call may be wrong. This receptor was identified in an adult with an advanced solid tumor such as melanoma, head and neck, liver or kidney cancer. Material: CD4+ or CD8+ T cells sorted from blood, obtained in a trial of the OX40 agonist ivuxolimab. The CDR3 reads CAISQTSGSYEQYF. Written as DNA, the CDR3 is TGTGCCATCAGCCAGACTAGCGGGTCATACGAGCAGTACTTC.